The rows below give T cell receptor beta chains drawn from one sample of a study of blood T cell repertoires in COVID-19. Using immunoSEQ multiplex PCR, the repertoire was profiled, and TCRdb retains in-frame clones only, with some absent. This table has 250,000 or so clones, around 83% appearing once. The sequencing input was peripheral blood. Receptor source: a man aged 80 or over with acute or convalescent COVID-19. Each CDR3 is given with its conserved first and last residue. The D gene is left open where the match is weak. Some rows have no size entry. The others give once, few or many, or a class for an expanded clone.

cdr3_nt: TGTGCCACCAGCAGACCAGGGTATAATCAGCCCCAGCATTTT
cdr3_aa: CATSRPGYNQPQHF
j_call: TRBJ1-5
clone_size: NA
v_call: TRBV15
d_call: NA

cdr3_nt: TGTGCCAGCGGAGGGACCACAGCCCAGTACTTC
cdr3_aa: CASGGTTAQYF
j_call: TRBJ2-5
clone_size: NA
v_call: TRBV2
d_call: NA

cdr3_nt: TGTGCCAGCAGTGAGGCGGACAGTGTATATGGCTACACCTTC
cdr3_aa: CASSEADSVYGYTF
j_call: TRBJ1-2
clone_size: NA
v_call: TRBV25-1
d_call: NA

cdr3_nt: TGTGCCAGCACCCTTAAAGGACTAGCGGGGGCCTACGAGCAGTACTTC
cdr3_aa: CASTLKGLAGAYEQYF
j_call: TRBJ2-7
clone_size: once
v_call: TRBV28
d_call: TRBD2

cdr3_nt: TGTGCCAGCAGTTACACCGGGACAGGGAGGTATGGCTACACCTTC
cdr3_aa: CASSYTGTGRYGYTF
j_call: TRBJ1-2
clone_size: once
v_call: TRBV6-6
d_call: TRBD1

cdr3_nt: TGTGCTAGTGGTTTGGGCGGTGGAGATACGCAGTATTTT
cdr3_aa: CASGLGGGDTQYF
j_call: TRBJ2-3
clone_size: NA
v_call: TRBV12-5
d_call: NA

cdr3_nt: TGTGCCAGCAGTTACGGCGGCACCGGGGAGCTGTTTTTT
cdr3_aa: CASSYGGTGELFF
j_call: TRBJ2-2
clone_size: NA
v_call: TRBV6-5
d_call: NA

cdr3_nt: TGCGCCAGCAAAGATACAGGGGGCGGTGGTCAGCCCCAGCATTTT
cdr3_aa: CASKDTGGGGQPQHF
j_call: TRBJ1-5
clone_size: NA
v_call: TRBV10-2
d_call: TRBD1

cdr3_nt: TGCGCCAGCAGCTTGGGACAGGGGGCGACCACTGAAGCTTTCTTT
cdr3_aa: CASSLGQGATTEAFF
j_call: TRBJ1-1
clone_size: NA
v_call: TRBV5-1
d_call: TRBD1

cdr3_nt: TGCGCCAGCAGCCAAGGATTAAAGGCATGGCGGGTCGGTGAGCAGTTCTTC
cdr3_aa: CASSQGLKAWRVGEQFF
j_call: TRBJ2-1
clone_size: NA
v_call: TRBV4-1
d_call: NA

cdr3_nt: TGCGCCAGCAGCTTGGCCGGCAGGGCTTTTTCACCCCTCCACTTT
cdr3_aa: CASSLAGRAFSPLHF
j_call: TRBJ1-6
clone_size: NA
v_call: TRBV5-1
d_call: NA

cdr3_nt: TGTGCCTGGAGTGTGGGACAAGTGACTGAAGCTTTCTTT
cdr3_aa: CAWSVGQVTEAFF
j_call: TRBJ1-1
clone_size: NA
v_call: TRBV30
d_call: NA

cdr3_nt: TGTGCCAGCAGTCGTGACAGGGCCAACTATGGCTACACCTTC
cdr3_aa: CASSRDRANYGYTF
j_call: TRBJ1-2
clone_size: NA
v_call: TRBV13
d_call: TRBD1

cdr3_nt: TGTGCCAGCTCACCTAACGGACAGTATGGCTACACCTTC
cdr3_aa: CASSPNGQYGYTF
j_call: TRBJ1-2
clone_size: NA
v_call: TRBV18
d_call: NA